This T cell receptor (beta chain) was identified during a study of shared clonotypes between healthy human individuals. Study summary: Per donor, CD8 memory used one plate, CD8 naive used two, CD4 memory used three and CD4 naive used three.

This clone was observed a handful of times. Its antigen is not known. Study outcomes and limitations: Donor scarcity curtailed the genetic and exposure-history diversity represented herein. Sequencing depth was a factor that was expected to affect clonotype sharing among donors. Of the naive CD4 clonotypes, about 5.4% were shared across a few donors.

CD8 cells regarded as naive lacked CD45RO, were positively chosen for CCR7, and omitted terminally differentiated effector memory CD45RA+ cells. Sequencing was performed with immunoSEQ multiplex PCR; in TCRdb, only in-frame clones are kept and a portion is missing. The sample includes around 2.1 million clones, around 93% of them seen just once. V was pared by 5 bases and J by 7 bases, with 9 bases of the junction left unmatched. Germline CDR1 is MNHEY and CDR2 is SMNVEV (reference sequence). CDR3 size: 15 residues. This receptor was identified in a man aged 18-30 years in good health. Some clones in this sample may be carry-over from other donors' samples. The sequencing sample was made of naive CD8+ T cells from PBMCs. The gene calls are TRBV27 and TRBJ1-5; 9 nucleotides align to TRBD1. CDR3 sequence: CASSPPGQGYQPQHF. DNA of the CDR3: TGTGCCAGCAGTCCTCCAGGACAGGGGTACCAGCCCCAGCATTTT.